This T cell receptor beta chain derives from a study of T-cell reconstitution after alpha-beta-depleted transplantation in children. Preparation of the TCRbeta library used unique molecular identifiers. MiXCR was run by TCRdb on the PCR reads, yielding one entry per CDR3 protein. The repertoire includes approximately 240,000 distinct CDR3 sequences, about 9.6% of them detected once, and roughly 5.1% sits in the top ten. The origin of this receptor is a human donor who donated a stem cell graft to a child with SCID. Material: PBMCs from the stem cell graft donor, obtained from the stem cell graft.

The CDR3 sequence is CSAPGQGAKSAEAFF. The CDR3 DNA is TGCAGTGCTCCCGGACAGGGGGCTAAATCCGCTGAAGCTTTCTTT. The chain carries TRBV20-1 and TRBJ1-1; 11 bases agree with TRBD1. The junction had 11 bases not matched to a gene; V was cut back by 5 bases and J by 6 bases. Germline V CDR1 and CDR2: DFQATT, SNEGSKA (reference sequence). The CDR3 extends over 15 amino acids.